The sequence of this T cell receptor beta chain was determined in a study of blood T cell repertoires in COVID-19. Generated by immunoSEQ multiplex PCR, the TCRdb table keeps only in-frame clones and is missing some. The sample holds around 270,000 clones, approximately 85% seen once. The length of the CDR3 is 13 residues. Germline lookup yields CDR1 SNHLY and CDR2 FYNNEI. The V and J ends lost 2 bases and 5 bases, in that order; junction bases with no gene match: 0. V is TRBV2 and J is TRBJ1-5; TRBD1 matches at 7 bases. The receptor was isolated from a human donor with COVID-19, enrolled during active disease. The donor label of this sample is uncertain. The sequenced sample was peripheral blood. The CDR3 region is CASSEQGDQPQHF. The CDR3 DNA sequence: TGTGCCAGCAGTGAACAGGGGGATCAGCCCCAGCATTTT.